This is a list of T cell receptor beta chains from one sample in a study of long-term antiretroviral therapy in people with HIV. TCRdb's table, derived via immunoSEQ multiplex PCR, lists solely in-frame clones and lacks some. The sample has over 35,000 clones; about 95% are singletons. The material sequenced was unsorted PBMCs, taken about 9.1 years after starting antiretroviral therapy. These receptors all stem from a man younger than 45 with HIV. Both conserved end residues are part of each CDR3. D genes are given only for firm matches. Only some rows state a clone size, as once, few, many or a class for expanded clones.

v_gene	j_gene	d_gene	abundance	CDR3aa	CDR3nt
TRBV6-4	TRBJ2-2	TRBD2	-	CASSDGTSTGELFF	TGTGCCAGCAGTGACGGGACTAGCACCGGGGAGCTGTTTTTT
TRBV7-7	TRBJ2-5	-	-	CASSLTLPSGTLQETQYF	TGTGCTAGCAGCCTCACCTTACCTTCCGGGACTTTACAAGAGACCCAGTACTTC
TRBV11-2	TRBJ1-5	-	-	CASSSEGQPQHF	TGTGCCAGCAGCTCCGAGGGGCAGCCCCAGCATTTT
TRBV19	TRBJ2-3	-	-	CASSIGQTDTQYF	TGTGCCAGTAGTATAGGACAGACAGATACGCAGTATTTT
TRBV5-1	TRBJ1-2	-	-	CASSFSGPDSRGYTF	TGCGCCAGCAGCTTTTCGGGACCGGACAGTCGTGGCTACACCTTC
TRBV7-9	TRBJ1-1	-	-	CASSLAGRGDEAFF	TGTGCCAGCAGCCTGGCGGGTCGGGGTGATGAAGCTTTCTTT
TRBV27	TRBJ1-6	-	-	CASSSGALNSPLHF	TGTGCCAGCAGTTCAGGGGCTCTTAATTCACCCCTCCACTTT
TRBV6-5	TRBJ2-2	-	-	CASRELVANTGELFF	TGTGCCAGCAGGGAATTGGTGGCTAACACCGGGGAGCTGTTTTTT
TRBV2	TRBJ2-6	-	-	CASREFSGANVLTF	TGTGCCAGCAGGGAGTTCTCTGGGGCCAACGTCCTGACTTTC
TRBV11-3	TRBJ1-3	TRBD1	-	CASSPRTGGLSAIYF	TGTGCCAGCAGCCCAAGGACAGGGGGCTTGAGTGCCATATATTTT
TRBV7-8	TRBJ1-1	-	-	CASSLWGYTEAFF	TGTGCCAGCAGCTTATGGGGGTACACTGAAGCTTTCTTT
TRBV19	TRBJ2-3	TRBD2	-	CASTSGGSDTQYF	TGTGCCAGCACTAGCGGGGGCTCAGATACGCAGTATTTT
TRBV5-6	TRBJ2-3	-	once	CASSLWVHTDTQYF	TGTGCCAGCAGCTTGTGGGTCCACACAGATACGCAGTATTTT
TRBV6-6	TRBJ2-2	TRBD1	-	CASKGSGQITGELFF	TGTGCCAGCAAAGGGTCGGGACAGATCACCGGGGAGCTGTTTTTT
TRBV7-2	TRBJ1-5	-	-	CASSLDADEAQHF	TGTGCCAGCAGCTTAGACGCCGATGAAGCCCAGCATTTT
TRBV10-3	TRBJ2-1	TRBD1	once	CAISEGIGQGANEQFF	TGTGCCATCAGTGAAGGTATCGGACAGGGGGCGAATGAGCAGTTCTTC
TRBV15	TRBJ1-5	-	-	CATSTEVVYQPQHF	TGTGCCACCAGTACGGAGGTGGTGTATCAGCCCCAGCATTTT
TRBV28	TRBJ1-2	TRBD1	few	CASSSNRGSDYGYTF	TGTGCCAGCAGTTCTAACAGGGGGTCGGACTATGGCTACACCTTC
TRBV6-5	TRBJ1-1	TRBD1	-	CASSYRTGEAFF	TGTGCCAGCAGTTACAGGACAGGGGAAGCTTTCTTT
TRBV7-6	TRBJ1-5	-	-	CASSLAAFGGDDNQPQHF	TGTGCCAGCAGCTTAGCAGCCTTCGGAGGGGACGACAATCAGCCCCAGCATTTT
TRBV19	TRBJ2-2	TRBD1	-	CASSVGQGYTGELFF	TGTGCCAGTAGTGTGGGACAGGGTTACACCGGGGAGCTGTTTTTT
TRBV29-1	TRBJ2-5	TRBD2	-	CSVRGTSGARGETQYF	TGCAGCGTTCGGGGGACTAGCGGGGCCAGAGGAGAGACCCAGTACTTC
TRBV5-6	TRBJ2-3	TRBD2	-	CASSLTSGPTDTQYF	TGTGCCAGCAGCCTCACTAGCGGACCCACAGATACGCAGTATTTT
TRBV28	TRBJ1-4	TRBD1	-	CASSLGGTGGEKLFF	TGTGCCAGCAGTCTAGGCGGGACAGGTGGCGAAAAACTGTTTTTT
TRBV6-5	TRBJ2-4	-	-	CASSTKQGTKNIQYF	TGTGCCAGCAGTACCAAACAGGGAACCAAAAACATTCAGTACTTC
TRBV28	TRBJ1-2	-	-	CAGRGYYGYTF	TGTGCCGGCAGGGGATACTATGGCTACACCTTC
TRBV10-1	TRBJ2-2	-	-	CASSESDRGGELFF	TGCGCCAGCAGTGAGTCGGACCGGGGCGGGGAGCTGTTTTTT
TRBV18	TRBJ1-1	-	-	CASSPPPGGGSEAFF	TGTGCCAGCTCACCACCCCCTGGGGGAGGTTCTGAAGCTTTCTTT
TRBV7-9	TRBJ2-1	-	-	CASSPLGEGAGTNEQFF	TGTGCCAGCAGCCCGTTGGGCGAGGGGGCGGGGACGAATGAGCAGTTCTTC
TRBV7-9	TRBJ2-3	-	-	CASSENRYSTDTQYF	TGTGCCAGCAGCGAGAACAGATATAGCACAGATACGCAGTATTTT
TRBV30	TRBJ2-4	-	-	CASWGRATNIQYF	TGTGCCTCTTGGGGCAGGGCCACAAACATTCAGTACTTC
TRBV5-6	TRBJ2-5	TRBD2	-	CASSLGGRGGRETQYF	TGTGCCAGCAGCTTAGGCGGGCGGGGGGGCCGAGAGACCCAGTACTTC